Below, 13 T cell receptor beta chains from the same sample are listed, as sequenced in a study of post-analysis software for immune sequencing data. General study findings and limits: Among roughly 5 TRBV segments more frequent in patients than controls were TRBV5-6, TRBV5-1 and TRBV20-1.

Presence of unique molecular identifiers characterized the TCR beta cDNA libraries. TCRdb redid the calling of the PCR reads with MiXCR, one entry per CDR3 protein. The table lists about 260,000 distinct CDR3 sequences, about 38% of them singletons. Antigens of these TCRs are unknown. The material sequenced was blood. Receptor source: a girl under 18 with multiple sclerosis.

This clonotype showed up many times. V usage is TRBV6-5 and J usage is TRBJ2-1; a possible D gene is TRBD1 (5 bases). V lost 6 bases and J lost 6, with 18 bases in between. The CDR3 covers 15 residues. Germline-derived CDR1 and CDR2 are MNHEY and SVGAGI. The CDR3 sequence is CASSPGRDRSNEQFF. CDR3 DNA sequence: TGTGCCAGCAGCCCAGGACGCGACAGATCCAATGAGCAGTTCTTC.

This clonotype was seen ten or more times. V is TRBV7-9 and J is TRBJ2-7, with no clear D. The V and J ends lost 3 bases and 4 bases respectively, with 7 bases between them. The CDR3 totals 12 residues. CDR1 is SEHNR, CDR2 FQNEAQ, per germline (reference sequence). The CDR3 is CASSFATYEQYF. The CDR3 DNA sequence: TGTGCCAGCAGCTTTGCGACTTACGAGCAGTACTTC.

This clonotype was picked up a small number of times. The chain is built from TRBV5-1 and TRBJ1-1, with D possibly TRBD1 on 5 matching bases. Germline-derived CDR1 and CDR2 are SGHRS and YFSETQ. This CDR3 has 15 amino acids. Trimming took 0 bases from V and 8 from J, leaving 17 bases between them. In DNA form, the CDR3 reads TGCGCCAGCAGCTTGGCCGGGGGGTTCATCACGGAAGCTTTCTTT. This gives the protein CASSLAGGFITEAFF.

This clonotype was seen ten or more times. CDR3: CSAWGAEAFF. CDR3 bases: TGCAGCGCCTGGGGGGCTGAAGCTTTCTTT. The chain joins TRBV29-1 to TRBJ1-1; D may be TRBD1 (5 bases). Per germline, CDR1 SQVTM and CDR2 ANQGSEA. CDR3 length: 10 amino acids. Trimming took 7 bases from V and 6 from J, leaving 9 bases between them.

The genes are TRBV7-2 and TRBJ2-7, with TRBD1 matching over 7 bases. The length of the CDR3 is 16 residues. V trimming: 1 base; J trimming: 0 bases; junction bases outside the gene matches: 6. Germline CDR1 is SGHTA and CDR2 is FQGNSA. The chain's CDR3 is CASSLDAGGVSYEQYF. In DNA, the CDR3 is TGTGCCAGCAGCTTAGACGCAGGGGGTGTCTCCTACGAGCAGTACTTC.

Only one count was recorded for this clonotype. The V call is TRBV6-2 or TRBV6-3, the J call TRBJ2-5, with D unresolved. With 6 bases removed from V and 4 bases from J, the gap between germline ends came to 18 bases. In germline, CDR1 is MNHEY, CDR2 SVGEGT. This CDR3 comprises 15 residues. The CDR3 loop is CASSLGYRQAETQYF. The CDR3 DNA reads as TGTGCCAGCAGCCTGGGGTACAGACAAGCAGAGACCCAGTACTTC.

This clonotype has a count of ten or more. The V and J genes are TRBV7-3 and TRBJ2-3; the D call may be TRBD1 or TRBD2 (5 bases each). Trimming removed 2 bases at V and 0 bases at J, with 9 bases between. This CDR3 has 15 residues. From germline, CDR1 is SGHTA and CDR2 FQGTGA. CDR3 protein: CASSLDGASTDTQYF. Here the CDR3 DNA reads TGTGCCAGCAGCTTAGACGGGGCGAGCACAGATACGCAGTATTTT.

The chain combines TRBV4-2 with TRBJ2-5; TRBD1 agrees at 8 bases. The CDR3 consists of 16 residues. Looked up from germline, CDR1 is LGHNA and CDR2 is YNFKEQ. The junction had 10 bases not matched to a gene; V was cut back by 1 base and J by 6 bases. DNA for the CDR3: TGTGCCAGCAGCCAAGTCGGGGCAGGGGGCGAGAAGACCCAGTACTTC. Its protein is CASSQVGAGGEKTQYF.

V is TRBV20-1 and J is TRBJ2-7, with D maybe TRBD1 (6 bases). With 2 bases removed from V and 0 bases from J, the gap between germline ends came to 14 bases. CDR1 and CDR2 (germline): DFQATT, SNEGSKA (reference sequence). The CDR3 contains 15 residues. The CDR3 region is CSARTGQSNSYEQYF. The CDR3 DNA reads TGCAGTGCTAGAACCGGACAGTCCAACTCCTACGAGCAGTACTTC.

In this sample, this clonotype turned up many times. V gene TRBV25-1 combines with J gene TRBJ2-1, with 11 bases fitting TRBD2. V lost 10 bases and J lost 3; bases outside the gene matches: 2. The length of the CDR3 is 13 residues. CDR1 and CDR2 from the germline V gene are MGHDK and SYGVNS. The CDR3 DNA reads TGTGCCACGGGACTAGCGGTCTACAATGAGCAGTTCTTC. Its translation is CATGLAVYNEQFF.

There are many counts of this clonotype. The rearrangement joins TRBV29-1 to TRBJ1-2; D is undetermined. V gave up 7 bases and J gave up 0 bases, with 18 bases separating them. Germline assignment: CDR1 SQVTM and CDR2 ANQGSEA. The CDR3 extends over 15 amino acids. CDR3 residues: CSAARRDGPNYGYTF. Here the CDR3 DNA reads TGCAGCGCTGCTAGACGCGACGGTCCTAACTATGGCTACACCTTC.

In this sample, this clonotype turned up a few times. The genes are TRBV20-1 and TRBJ1-1; TRBD1 is a possible D gene (6 bases). The V end lost 5 bases, the J end lost 7 bases, and 23 bases lay between the germline ends. The CDR3 runs 15 residues. Germline V gives CDR1 DFQATT, CDR2 SNEGSKA (reference sequence). The CDR3 region is CSARTGTRPEVEAFF. The CDR3 DNA is TGCAGTGCTCGTACCGGGACAAGGCCCGAGGTTGAAGCTTTCTTT.

This clonotype showed up many times. The V gene is TRBV6-1, the J gene TRBJ1-2; TRBD1 matches at 7 bases. V trimming: 5 bases; J trimming: 5 bases; junction bases outside the gene matches: 5. There are 13 residues in the CDR3. CDR1 is MNHNS and CDR2 is SASEGT in the germline V gene. This CDR3 is CASSRGTAYGYTF. As DNA, the CDR3 is TGTGCCAGCAGTAGAGGGACAGCTTATGGCTACACCTTC.